This T cell receptor beta chain emerged from a study of CD8+ T cells in alopecia areata. Study information: Twice daily, treated patients received 5 to 10 mg of oral tofacitinib.

Overall study results and limits: Greater clonality was observed in lesional scalp samples, especially alopecia totalis/universalis, versus normal scalp.

Germline V CDR1 and CDR2: SEHNR, FQNEAQ (reference sequence). V lost 5 bases, J lost 2 bases, and 2 bases stayed unmatched. The CDR3 has 13 amino acids. Alopecia areata patients had lesional scalp punch biopsies and peripheral blood taken from them. Isolated RNA was reverse transcribed into cDNA used as the sequencing template. Clones were sequenced by immunoSEQ multiplex PCR, and TCRdb holds only the in-frame ones, with some missing. The repertoire has over 200,000 clones, 57% of them found once; the top ten carry more than 0.4%. For this clone: Its target is not known.

The source material was CD4+ T cells sorted from blood, sampled at week 0. The chain joins TRBV7-9 to TRBJ2-5, with TRBD1 identical over 7 bases. This clonotype was obtained from a human donor with alopecia areata. The CDR3 protein is CASSLGQQETQYF. CDR3 nucleotides: TGTGCCAGCAGCCTGGGACAGCAAGAGACCCAGTACTTC.